The 16 T cell receptor beta chains below come from one sample, sequenced in a study of T cell changes during pregnancy in multiple sclerosis. Profiling relied on immunoSEQ multiplex PCR, and the TCRdb table lists in-frame clones only, not all of them. The sample has approximately 70,000 clones, around 94% seen once; the top ten hold roughly 0.14%. The starting material was CD4+ T cells from peripheral blood mononuclear cells, obtained after pregnancy. The receptors stem from a female donor with multiple sclerosis, enrolled in a pregnancy study.

The chain is built from TRBV7-6 and TRBJ1-1, with 8 bases fitting TRBD1. Looked up from germline, CDR1 is SGHVS and CDR2 is FNYEAQ. The junction had 1 base not matched to a gene; V was cut back by 0 bases and J by 4 bases. This CDR3 has 14 residues. CDR3 protein: CASSLATGVTEAFF. DNA of the CDR3: TGTGCCAGCAGCTTAGCGACAGGGGTCACTGAAGCTTTCTTT.

This sequence joins TRBV7-2 and TRBJ2-3; TRBD2 aligns across 12 bases. Losses at the gene ends were 5 bases for V and 0 bases for J; bases not matched to a gene: 12. The CDR3 has 19 residues. Germline CDR1 and CDR2: SGHTA and FQGNSA. The CDR3 DNA follows: TGTGCCAGCAGCCGATGGACTAGCGGGACGACCTCTAGCACAGATACGCAGTATTTT. Encoded protein: CASSRWTSGTTSSTDTQYF.

The chain combines TRBV19 with TRBJ2-1; D may be TRBD1 (5 bases). The CDR3 is 13 amino acids. V dropped 8 bases and J dropped 6 bases, with 14 bases sitting between them. The V gene's germline CDR1 is LNHDA and CDR2 SQIVND (reference sequence). CDR3 nucleotides: TGTGCCAGTTTGGGGCCGGGTCGCAATGAGCAGTTCTTC. Amino acid sequence: CASLGPGRNEQFF.

The table lists this clone with a count of one. The rearrangement joins TRBV10-3 to TRBJ2-7, with D tentatively TRBD1 (7 bases). V was pared by 8 bases and J by 3 bases, with 14 bases between. In germline, CDR1 is ENHRY, CDR2 SYGVKD. CDR3 length: 13 amino acids. The CDR3 coding sequence is TGTGCCATCGCAGGGGGAGGTGTCTACGAGCAGTACTTC. It yields the protein CAIAGGGVYEQYF.

The CDR3 loop is CASSGGQGSGNTIYF. Written as DNA, the CDR3 is TGTGCCAGCAGCGGGGGACAGGGATCTGGAAACACCATATATTTT. This chain connects TRBV7-9 to TRBJ1-3; TRBD1 agrees at 9 bases. Germline assignment: CDR1 SEHNR and CDR2 FQNEAQ (reference sequence). The CDR3 is 15 amino acids. V was clipped by 5 bases and J by 1 base; unmatched bases: 3.

V gene TRBV6-6 combines with J gene TRBJ2-5, with 7 bases fitting TRBD1. Trimming removed 5 bases from V and 9 bases from J; junction bases left unmatched: 9. There are 13 residues in the CDR3. Germline lookup yields CDR1 MNHNY and CDR2 SVGAGI (reference sequence). DNA of the CDR3: TGTGCCAGCAGTCCTCGGGACAGCACGGCCCAGTACTTC. Amino acids: CASSPRDSTAQYF.

The chain is built from TRBV7-2 and TRBJ2-5, with TRBD1 matching 9 bases. Losses at the gene ends were 5 bases for V and 3 bases for J; bases not matched to a gene: 13. The germline CDR1 and CDR2 sequences are SGHTA and FQGNSA. This CDR3 is 17 amino acids long. The CDR3 loop reads CASSPRGTGQGKETQYF. For the CDR3, the DNA is TGTGCCAGCAGCCCCCGGGGGACGGGACAGGGAAAAGAGACCCAGTACTTC.

The chain has TRBV5-1 and TRBJ2-5; TRBD2 matches at 7 bases. V lost 4 bases to trimming and J lost 4 bases; unmatched junction nucleotides: 10. The germline CDR1 and CDR2 sequences are SGHRS and YFSETQ. CDR3 length: 15 amino acids. Written as DNA, the CDR3 is TGCGCCAGCAGCCCATATGGACTAGACGTAGAGACCCAGTACTTC. Protein: CASSPYGLDVETQYF.

The chain employs TRBV28 and TRBJ1-3; 8 bases align to TRBD1. The trim removed 5 bases at V and 5 bases at J, leaving 8 bases unmatched. The CDR3 is 15 amino acids. The V gene's germline CDR1 is MDHEN and CDR2 SYDVKM. CDR3 sequence (DNA): TGTGCCAGCAGTATCGCCCAGGGGGCTAGAAACACCATATATTTT. This sequence encodes CASSIAQGARNTIYF. Using reference TRBV28 and TRBJ1-3 for the parts outside the CDR3, the full variable domain is DVKVTQSSRYLVKRTGEKVFLECVQDMDHENMFWYRQDPGLGLRLIYFSYDVKMKEKGDIPEGYSVSREKKERFSLILESASTNQTSMYLCASSIAQGARNTIYFGEGSWLTVV.

In its sample, this clone was seen once. The V and J genes are TRBV6-1 and TRBJ1-1; the D gene is possibly TRBD1 (5 bases). Germline V gene data show CDR1 as MNHNS and CDR2 as SASEGT. The ends were cut back, 3 bases at V and 0 bases at J, with 14 bases in the middle. The CDR3 is made up of 16 amino acids. The CDR3: CASSDQVGLLNTEAFF. The CDR3, as DNA: TGTGCCAGCAGTGACCAAGTGGGACTTTTGAACACTGAAGCTTTCTTT.

The genes are TRBV5-1 and TRBJ2-7; 12 nucleotides match TRBD2. Per germline, CDR1 SGHRS and CDR2 YFSETQ. Germline trimming cut 3 bases from V and 4 bases from J; bases unmatched to any gene: 5. The CDR3 is made up of 15 amino acids. The CDR3: CASSSQLAGGYEQYF. The DNA for the CDR3 is TGCGCCAGCAGCTCGCAACTAGCGGGAGGTTACGAGCAGTACTTC. Looking up the rest from reference TRBV5-1 and TRBJ2-7 gives the full variable domain: KAGVTQTPRYLIKTRGQQVTLSCSPISGHRSVSWYQQTPGQGLQFLFEYFSETQRNKGNFPGRFSGRQFSNSRSEMNVSTLELGDSALYLCASSSQLAGGYEQYFGPGTRLTVT.

With respect to this clone: Other DNA sequences from this sample encode an identical CDR3 as well. The chain links TRBV19 to TRBJ2-1, with 11 nucleotides matching TRBD2. The CDR3 covers 16 residues. Trimming cost V 9 bases and J 3 bases; bases outside gene matches: 10. Germline assignment: CDR1 LNHDA and CDR2 SQIVND (reference sequence). In nucleotides, the CDR3 is TGTGCCAGCTCCACCGGGACTAGCGGATACTACAATGAGCAGTTCTTC. Translating it yields CASSTGTSGYYNEQFF.

The genes are TRBV6-1 and TRBJ2-5, with 11 bases identical to TRBD2. This CDR3 comprises 14 residues. Trimming cost V 8 bases and J 3 bases; bases outside gene matches: 5. Germline CDR1 reads MNHNS; CDR2 reads SASEGT. The CDR3 spells CASDGGLAEETQYF. Here the CDR3 DNA reads TGTGCCAGCGACGGGGGACTAGCGGAAGAGACCCAGTACTTC.

The chain joins TRBV28 to TRBJ2-4; D is possibly TRBD2 (6 bases). The CDR3 runs 17 residues. Deletions cut 4 bases from V and 3 bases from J, with 19 bases between. Looked up from germline, CDR1 is MDHEN and CDR2 is SYDVKM. CDR3 DNA: TGTGCCAGCAGTTCCCCGGGGCCCGGGAGCGTCAAAAACATTCAGTACTTC. Protein sequence: CASSSPGPGSVKNIQYF.

This chain uses TRBV5-5 with TRBJ1-5, with D perhaps TRBD1 (5 bases). V was trimmed by 0 bases and J by 2 bases, leaving 12 bases between them. Germline values: CDR1 SGHKS, CDR2 YYEKEE (reference sequence). This CDR3 region has 16 residues. The CDR3 DNA reads TGTGCCAGCAGCTTGGGTGTTGGAGGGGGCAATCAGCCCCAGCATTTT. Translated: CASSLGVGGGNQPQHF.

V usage is TRBV6-1 and J usage is TRBJ2-3; 7 bases match TRBD2. The CDR3 contains 15 residues. CDR1 and CDR2 from the germline V gene are MNHNS and SASEGT. Losses at the gene ends were 6 bases for V and 5 bases for J; bases not matched to a gene: 11. The CDR3 loop is CASSHSTSARDTQYF. The CDR3 DNA reads TGTGCCAGCAGCCACAGTACTAGCGCAAGAGATACGCAGTATTTT.